This T cell receptor (beta chain) was captured by sequencing in a study of cytomegalovirus exposure and HLA in healthy donors. Each donor's status was that of a healthy bone marrow donor. PCR was performed using 60 Vbeta and 13 Jbeta primers. The method was immunoSEQ multiplex PCR; TCRdb's version includes in-frame clones alone and lacks a portion of them. The sample has some 120,000 clones, 9.5% seen once; the top ten hold less than 4%. This sequence originates from a man aged 25 to 40 in good health and CMV-seronegative. Sequencing was carried out using PBMCs.

The DNA for the CDR3 is TGTGCCAGCAGCCTGGGACAGGGGGCCAGAAACGAGCAGTACTTC. Amino acids: CASSLGQGARNEQYF. The chain carries TRBV6-1 and TRBJ2-7, with 12 bases that match TRBD1. J was trimmed by 5 bases and V by 6 bases; bases with no gene match: 8. CDR1 MNHNS and CDR2 SASEGT come from the germline V gene. CDR3 length: 15 amino acids.